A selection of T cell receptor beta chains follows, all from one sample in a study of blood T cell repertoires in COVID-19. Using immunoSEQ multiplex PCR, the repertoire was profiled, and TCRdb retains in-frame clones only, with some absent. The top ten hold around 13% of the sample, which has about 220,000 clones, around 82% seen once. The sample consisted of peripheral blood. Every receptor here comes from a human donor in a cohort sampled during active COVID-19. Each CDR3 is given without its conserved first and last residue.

ASSPEQGSYQPQH	TRBJ1-5	TRBV4-2
AIPRTGRYGYT	TRBJ1-2	TRBV11-2
ASSYLAGKQF	TRBJ2-1	TRBV7-3
ASSQVRGYNSPLH	TRBJ1-6	TRBV14
ASTPWESGGEKLF	TRBJ1-4	TRBV7-6
ASSGDGTSGGRNTQY	TRBJ2-3	TRBV5-1
ASSPGTSGTGELF	TRBJ2-2	TRBV7-6
ASSLGVTGGTEKLF	TRBJ1-4	TRBV5-4
ASSRSEEGTEAF	TRBJ1-1	TRBV4-1
ASSTSGRGNEQF	TRBJ2-1	TRBV7-7
ASSPMEGAGTEAF	TRBJ1-1	TRBV18
ATSDSFDSSYNEQF	TRBJ2-1	TRBV24-1
ASSIPAGFTTDTQY	TRBJ2-3	TRBV19
ASSLQRTGRAF	TRBJ1-1	TRBV7-3
ASSSPQNTGELF	TRBJ2-2	TRBV5-4
SVSRAYEQY	TRBJ2-7	TRBV20-1
ASSLSHDRTDTQY	TRBJ2-3	TRBV7-2
ASSNRQGKVPDTQY	TRBJ2-3	TRBV21-1
ASSPDRRGSEQY	TRBJ2-7	TRBV2
ASSLGTEEY	TRBJ2-7	TRBV5-1
ASSPGAPDTEAF	TRBJ1-1	TRBV4-3
ASSRQASGNTIY	TRBJ1-3	TRBV6-5
ASSSKTVNTEAF	TRBJ1-1	TRBV5-1
AISESAATDTQY	TRBJ2-3	TRBV10-3
ASSTQGGNNEQF	TRBJ2-1	TRBV5-6
ASSLGQSSSGNTIY	TRBJ1-3	TRBV7-2
ASSGGQGPGNTIY	TRBJ1-3	TRBV9
ASSKGDRGGVNTEAF	TRBJ1-1	TRBV19
ASKEDRNTDTQY	TRBJ2-3	TRBV6-4
ASSSTLDRGYGYT	TRBJ1-2	TRBV7-2
ASSYAAGPQH	TRBJ1-5	TRBV6-5
ASSGDYNSNEQF	TRBJ2-1	TRBV7-9
ASSLGPSGSSYNEQF	TRBJ2-1	TRBV11-3
ASSLGRTTDTQY	TRBJ2-3	TRBV7-8
ASRPSGTGLEKLF	TRBJ1-4	TRBV6-5
ASSLGGSQGNQPQH	TRBJ1-5	TRBV5-1
ASRFRGSYEQY	TRBJ2-7	TRBV5-1
ASSPRRGANTEAF	TRBJ1-1	TRBV18
ASSIDRGGHNQPQH	TRBJ1-5	TRBV19
AISESAYEQY	TRBJ2-7	TRBV10-3
ASSPPGTSSYEQY	TRBJ2-7	TRBV3-1/TRBV3-2
ASSQGMGGPYNEQF	TRBJ2-1	TRBV4-2
ASSVTSGGEETQY	TRBJ2-5	TRBV6-4
ASSLGGDDTGELF	TRBJ2-2	TRBV5-4
ASSIGGTAGANVLT	TRBJ2-6	TRBV19
AWSFGGGLDGYT	TRBJ1-2	TRBV30
ASSGQGSNQPQH	TRBJ1-5	TRBV2
ASSAGQGNTDTQY	TRBJ2-3	TRBV25-1
ASSETLQETQY	TRBJ2-5	TRBV6-1
ASSLGGRDQPQH	TRBJ1-5	TRBV5-1
AWSTGAGNTIY	TRBJ1-3	TRBV30
ASSWRDTGWVNEQF	TRBJ2-1	TRBV5-6
ASGLAGGHATDTQY	TRBJ2-3	TRBV2